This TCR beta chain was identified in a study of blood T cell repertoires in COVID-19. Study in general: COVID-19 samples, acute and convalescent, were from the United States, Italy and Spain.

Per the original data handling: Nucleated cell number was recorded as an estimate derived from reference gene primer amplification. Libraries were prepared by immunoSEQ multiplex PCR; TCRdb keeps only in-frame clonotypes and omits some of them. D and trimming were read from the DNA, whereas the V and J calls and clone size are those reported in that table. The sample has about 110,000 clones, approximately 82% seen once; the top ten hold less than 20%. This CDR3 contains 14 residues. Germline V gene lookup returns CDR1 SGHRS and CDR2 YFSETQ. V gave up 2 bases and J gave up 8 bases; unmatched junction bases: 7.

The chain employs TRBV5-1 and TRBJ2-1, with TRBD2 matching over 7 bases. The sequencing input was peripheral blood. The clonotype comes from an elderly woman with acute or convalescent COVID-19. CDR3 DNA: TGCGCCAGCAGCTTCCGGGGGGAGGGACATGAGCAGTTCTTC. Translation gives CASSFRGEGHEQFF.